This T cell receptor (beta chain) was found in a study of T-cell memory formation after mild COVID-19. Study outcomes and limitations: Some responding clones appeared in pre-infection memory, suggesting cross-reactive memory joined. Clones that contracted from day 15 to 85 were balanced CD4/CD8, while later expanders leaned CD4+.

TCRdb reanalysed the 5' RACE reads using MiXCR and keeps one entry per CDR3 protein. This table has nearly 200,000 distinct CDR3 sequences, 18% appearing once. As for this clonotype: Its antigen is still unknown.

The source is an adult woman who had mild COVID-19 (a few samples of this study predate the infection). Cell type and time point are not known. The material sequenced was PBMCs or a T cell subset sorted from them (not recorded which).

CDR3 bases: TGTGCCATCAGTGAGTCTGGTGTTTCGGGGGCCACTGAAGCTTTCTTT. This encodes CAISESGVSGATEAFF. The rearrangement links TRBV10-3 to TRBJ1-1; maybe TRBD1 (6 bases). Trimming removed 0 bases at V and 4 bases at J, with 15 bases between. CDR3 length: 16 residues. Per the germline V gene, CDR1 is ENHRY and CDR2 is SYGVKD.